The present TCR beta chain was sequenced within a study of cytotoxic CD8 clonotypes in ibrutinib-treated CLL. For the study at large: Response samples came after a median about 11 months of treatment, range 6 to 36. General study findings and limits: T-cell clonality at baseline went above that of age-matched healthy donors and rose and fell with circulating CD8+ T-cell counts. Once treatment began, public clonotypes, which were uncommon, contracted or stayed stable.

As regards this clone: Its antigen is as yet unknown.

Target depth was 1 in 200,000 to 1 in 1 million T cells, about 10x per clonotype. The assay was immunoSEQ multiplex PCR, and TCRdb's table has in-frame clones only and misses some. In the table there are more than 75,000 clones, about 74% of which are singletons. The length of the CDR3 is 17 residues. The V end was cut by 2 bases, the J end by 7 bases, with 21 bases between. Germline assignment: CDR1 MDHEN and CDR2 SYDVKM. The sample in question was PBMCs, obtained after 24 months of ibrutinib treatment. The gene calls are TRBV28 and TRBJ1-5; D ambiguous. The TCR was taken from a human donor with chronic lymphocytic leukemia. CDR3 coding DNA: TGTGCCAGCAGTTTAAAGGTGGGGAGGTGGGTCAGACAGCCCCAGCATTTT. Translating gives CASSLKVGRWVRQPQHF.